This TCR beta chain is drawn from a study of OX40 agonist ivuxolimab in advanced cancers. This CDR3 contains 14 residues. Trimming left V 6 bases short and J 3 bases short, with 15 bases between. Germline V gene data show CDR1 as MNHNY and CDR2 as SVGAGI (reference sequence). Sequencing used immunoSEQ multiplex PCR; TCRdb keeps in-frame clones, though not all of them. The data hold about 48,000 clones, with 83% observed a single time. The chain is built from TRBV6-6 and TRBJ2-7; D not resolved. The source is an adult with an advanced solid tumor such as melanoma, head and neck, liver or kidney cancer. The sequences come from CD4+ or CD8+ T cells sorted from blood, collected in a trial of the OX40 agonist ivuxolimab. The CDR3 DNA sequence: TGTGCCAGCAGCGCCGCTGGGGTATACTACGAGCAGTACTTC. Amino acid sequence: CASSAAGVYYEQYF.